Following are 15 T cell receptor beta chains from one sample sequenced in a study of T-cell memory formation after mild COVID-19. One entry per CDR3 protein, called by TCRdb with MiXCR from the 5' RACE reads. Of 280,000 or so distinct CDR3 sequences detected, around 8% appear once; the ten largest clones hold approximately 23%. Sequencing was performed on PBMCs or a T cell subset sorted from them (not recorded which). The receptors derive from a man aged 18 to 35 who had mild COVID-19 (a few samples of this study predate the infection). Cell type and time point are not known.

The V gene is TRBV4-1, the J gene TRBJ2-1; TRBD1 might be the D (8 bases). This CDR3 is built from 16 residues. The V and J ends lost 4 bases and 8 bases respectively, with 21 bases between them. CDR1 MGHRA and CDR2 YSYEKL come from the germline V gene. CDR3 coding DNA: TGCGCCAGCAGCCGAGGCACAGGGGGGGCCATGGATGAGCAGTTCTTC. Residues: CASSRGTGGAMDEQFF.

The chain joins TRBV7-2 to TRBJ2-3, with D hard to call. The CDR3 has 11 residues. The V end lost 3 bases, the J end lost 6 bases, and 4 bases lay between the germline ends. The germline gives CDR1 SGHTA, CDR2 FQGNSA. The CDR3 region has the DNA TGTGCCAGCAGCTTTTGGGATACGCAGTATTTT. Translated, it gives CASSFWDTQYF. The whole variable domain, filled in from reference TRBV7-2 and TRBJ2-3, reads GAGVSQSPSNKVTEKGKDVELRCDPISGHTALYWYRQSLGQGLEFLIYFQGNSAPDKSGLPSDRFSAERTGGSVSTLTIQRTQQEDSAVYLCASSFWDTQYFGPGTRLTVL.

This clonotype was recorded a few times. The rearrangement joins TRBV12-5 to TRBJ2-2, with D possibly being TRBD2 (6 bases). The germline V gene encodes CDR1 LGHNT and CDR2 FRNRAP. The V end lost 1 base, the J end lost 1 base, and 13 bases lay between the germline ends. The CDR3 covers 17 residues. In DNA, the CDR3 is TGTGCTAGTGGTTTGGGGGCTGGAGGGGTGAACACCGGGGAGCTGTTTTTT. This encodes CASGLGAGGVNTGELFF.

J is TRBJ1-5 and V is TRBV19, with D unclear. The CDR3 consists of 16 residues. From germline, CDR1 is LNHDA and CDR2 SQIVND (reference sequence). V gave up 4 bases and J gave up 0 bases, with 13 bases separating them. The CDR3 here is CASSTPMEFSNQPQHF. CDR3 DNA: TGTGCCAGTAGTACCCCAATGGAGTTTAGCAATCAGCCCCAGCATTTT.

The rearrangement joins TRBV5-4 to TRBJ1-5, with a possible D match to TRBD1 (6 bases). In germline, CDR1 is SGHNT, CDR2 YYREEE (reference sequence). Deletions cut 4 bases from V and 7 bases from J, with 15 bases between. The CDR3 extends over 14 amino acids. Here the CDR3 reads CASSKGGDGQPQHF. In DNA form, the CDR3 reads TGTGCCAGCAGCAAAGGGGGGGACGGGCAGCCCCAGCATTTT.

The genes are TRBV12-3 or TRBV12-4 and TRBJ1-2; TRBD1 might be the D (5 bases). The CDR3 has 14 amino acids. With 2 bases removed from V and 6 bases from J, the gap between germline ends came to 13 bases. CDR3 coding DNA: TGTGCCAGCAGTTTAACAGGCGATACTAATGGCTACACCTTC. Amino acid sequence: CASSLTGDTNGYTF.

This clonotype was seen a few times. The J gene is TRBJ1-5, the V gene TRBV20-1, with D possibly being TRBD1 (6 bases). The V gene's germline CDR1 is DFQATT and CDR2 SNEGSKA (reference sequence). V was shortened by 8 bases and J by 7 bases, with 18 bases between the two germline ends. The CDR3 runs 13 residues. The CDR3 nucleotides are TGCAGTATTATAAAGGGGGGGCGGCAGCCCCAGCATTTT. Amino acid sequence: CSIIKGGRQPQHF.

CDR3 DNA: TGTGCCAGCAGCACCCGACACGAAGCGAACACCGGGGAGCTGTTTTTT. It specifies CASSTRHEANTGELFF. The chain links TRBV9 to TRBJ2-2; D gene ambiguous. This CDR3 is 16 amino acids long. Germline V CDR1 and CDR2: SGDLS, YYNGEE. The V end lost 4 bases, the J end lost 0 bases, and 13 bases lay between the germline ends.

This clonotype was observed a handful of times. The V and J genes are TRBV5-6 and TRBJ2-1; 10 bases map to TRBD1. The germline CDR1 and CDR2 sequences are SGHDT and YYEEEE. Unmatched junction bases numbered 7, after V lost 0 bases and J lost 4 bases. The CDR3 length is 17 residues. The CDR3 bases are TGTGCCAGCAGCTTGGGGGGGGGACAGGGGCAGTACAATGAGCAGTTCTTC. This encodes CASSLGGGQGQYNEQFF.

V and J are TRBV12-3 or TRBV12-4 and TRBJ2-3, with 12 nucleotides matching TRBD2. Unmatched junction bases numbered 5, after V lost 4 bases and J lost 6 bases. CDR3 size: 15 residues. CDR3 in amino acids: CASSSLGTSGDTQYF. The CDR3 bases are TGTGCCAGCAGTTCCCTTGGGACTAGCGGGGATACGCAGTATTTT.

The chain joins TRBV3-1 to TRBJ2-3, with no clear D. Germline V gives CDR1 LGHDT, CDR2 YNNKEL (reference sequence). The CDR3 covers 14 residues. Trimming pared 7 bases from V and 2 bases from J, leaving 13 bases between. CDR3 DNA sequence: TGTGCCAGCACCTCCCGTCTATCCACAGATACGCAGTATTTT. Protein product: CASTSRLSTDTQYF.

This clonotype showed up just a few times. This chain links TRBV5-1 with TRBJ2-1, with D possibly being TRBD1 (6 bases). V shed 3 bases and J shed 5 bases, with 12 bases lying between them. The germline CDR1 and CDR2 sequences are SGHRS and YFSETQ. CDR3 length equals 14 residues. Here the CDR3 DNA reads TGCGCCAGCAGCTGGCTGGCAGGGGACAATGAGCAGTTCTTC. Its protein product is CASSWLAGDNEQFF.

The chain carries TRBV18 and TRBJ1-2, with TRBD1 matching 11 bases. After removal of 4 bases from V and 3 bases from J, the junction contained 4 bases not matched to a gene. Germline V gives CDR1 KGHSH, CDR2 LQKENI. CDR3 size: 15 residues. The CDR3 DNA follows: TGTGCCAGCTCACTGGACAGGGGGCCGTACTATGGCTACACCTTC. Amino acids: CASSLDRGPYYGYTF. Together with reference TRBV18 and TRBJ1-2, the CDR3 gives the full variable domain: NAGVMQNPRHLVRRRGQEARLRCSPMKGHSHVYWYRQLPEEGLKFMVYLQKENIIDESGMPKERFSAEFPKEGPSILRIQQVVRGDSAAYFCASSLDRGPYYGYTFGSGTRLTVV.

This clonotype has just a few counts. The chain has TRBV6-5 and TRBJ1-2; 7 bases align to TRBD1. CDR1 and CDR2 (germline): MNHEY, SVGAGI. The junction had 11 bases not matched to a gene; V was cut back by 5 bases and J by 5 bases. The CDR3 is made up of 15 amino acids. The CDR3 loop reads CASSPTGRPLYGYTF. As DNA, the CDR3 is TGTGCCAGCAGTCCGACAGGGCGTCCCTTATATGGCTACACCTTC.

The chain joins TRBV12-3 or TRBV12-4 to TRBJ1-1, with D unresolved. V was shortened by 1 base and J by 8 bases, with 11 bases between the two germline ends. The CDR3 has 13 amino acids. The CDR3 sequence: CASSLGGGLEAFF. In DNA form, the CDR3 reads TGTGCCAGCAGTTTAGGAGGAGGGTTAGAAGCTTTCTTT.